Below are 20 T cell receptor beta chains sequenced from a single sample in a study of Ad26.COV2.S vaccination and SARS-CoV-2 variants (dated by TCRdb to 2020 to 2023). The treatment or condition tag for this specimen amounts to: about 20 received Ad26.COV2.S at low or high dose, single or two shots; 5 received placebo; per-sample allocation not given. Repertoires of vaccine and placebo recipients were sequenced from samples collected on day 63 after the first injection. The library was generated by the immunoSEQ multiplex PCR assay. Imported from immuneACCESS, the table was reduced by TCRdb to in-frame sequences with V and J called. These copies leave out some clones; in studies compared against another copy, an unresolved V gene accounts for under half, and the cause of the remainder is not known. In all, the sample holds about 240,000 clones, and roughly 90% of those were seen once. Roughly 10% of the sample is taken by the ten largest.

The material was peripheral blood, obtained in a trial of Ad26.COV2.S vaccine versus placebo. The receptor set was obtained from a person between 18 and 65 years old who received the Ad26.COV2.S COVID-19 vaccine or a placebo.

Notes on this clone: At one end the junction does not follow the germline gene, possibly because of a read error. The chain joins TRBV7-7 to TRBJ1-3; D may be TRBD1 (5 bases). CDR3 length equals 15 residues. The germline gives CDR1 SSHAT, CDR2 FNYEAQ (reference sequence). CDR3 coding DNA: TGTGCTAGCAGCCCGGGACTGAGTTTTGGAAACACCATATATTTT. Translation: CASSPGLSFGNTIYF.

V usage is TRBV5-6 and J usage is TRBJ1-4; 7 bases are a match to TRBD1. The CDR3 loop spans 16 amino acids. V trimming: 0 bases; J trimming: 2 bases; junction bases outside the gene matches: 4. Germline-derived CDR1 and CDR2 are SGHDT and YYEEEE. The CDR3 coding sequence is TGTGCCAGCAGCTTGGGAGGGGGCGCGACTAATGAAAAACTGTTTTTT. Translation gives CASSLGGGATNEKLFF.

The V call is TRBV7-9, the J call TRBJ1-5; 7 bases map to TRBD1. V was clipped by 1 base and J by 4 bases; unmatched bases: 4. The CDR3 covers 15 residues. The V gene's germline CDR1 is SEHNR and CDR2 FQNEAQ (reference sequence). Here the CDR3 reads CASSLGGTVNQPQHF. The CDR3 bases are TGTGCCAGCAGCTTAGGTGGGACAGTTAATCAGCCCCAGCATTTT.

The V gene is TRBV7-2, the J gene TRBJ1-1; TRBD1 matches 7 bases. This CDR3 is built from 16 residues. Trimming at V came to 4 bases and at J to 3 bases, leaving 11 bases not matched to a gene. The germline V gene encodes CDR1 SGHTA and CDR2 FQGNSA. The CDR3 nucleotides are TGTGCCAGCAGCTGGGGAAGACAGGGTTTGTACACTGAAGCTTTCTTT. It is translated as CASSWGRQGLYTEAFF. The entire variable domain, with the rest obtained from reference TRBV7-2 and TRBJ1-1, is as follows: GAGVSQSPSNKVTEKGKDVELRCDPISGHTALYWYRQSLGQGLEFLIYFQGNSAPDKSGLPSDRFSAERTGGSVSTLTIQRTQQEDSAVYLCASSWGRQGLYTEAFFGQGTRLTVV.

In nucleotides, the CDR3 is TGTGCCAGTAGTACCTCCCGGGACAGGGGTTTCAATCAGCCCCAGCATTTT. Its protein product is CASSTSRDRGFNQPQHF. The chain links TRBV19 to TRBJ1-5; TRBD1 aligns across 10 bases. V lost 4 bases and J lost 3; bases outside the gene matches: 9. Germline CDR1 is LNHDA and CDR2 is SQIVND (reference sequence). CDR3 length: 17 residues.

The chain joins TRBV5-5 to TRBJ1-1; tentatively, D is TRBD1 (6 bases). Trimming took off 4 bases at V and 1 base at J, with 11 bases between the two ends. The CDR3 runs 14 residues. Germline assignment: CDR1 SGHKS and CDR2 YYEKEE (reference sequence). CDR3 in amino acids: CASSPGAPNTEAFF. CDR3 nucleotide sequence: TGTGCCAGCAGCCCAGGGGCCCCGAACACTGAAGCTTTCTTT.

This clone was observed at least ten times. The chain is built from TRBV4-2 and TRBJ1-4, with no clear D. Germline-derived CDR1 and CDR2 are LGHNA and YNFKEQ. With 2 bases removed from V and 4 bases from J, the gap between germline ends came to 8 bases. The CDR3 extends over 14 amino acids. This CDR3 reads CASSQQDGNEKLFF. The DNA for the CDR3 is TGTGCCAGCAGCCAACAGGACGGTAATGAAAAACTGTTTTTT.

This clone occurred once. The chain employs TRBV30 and TRBJ2-7; D perhaps matches TRBD1 (6 bases). This CDR3 comprises 15 residues. CDR1 GTSNPN and CDR2 SVGIG come from the germline V gene (reference sequence). Trimming shortened V by 2 bases and J by 2 bases, and 16 bases separated the two germline ends. The CDR3 here is CAWSTGGIRTYEQYF. CDR3 nucleotides: TGTGCCTGGAGTACTGGGGGCATCCGAACCTACGAGCAGTACTTC.

This clone was seen only a few times. Other DNA variants within this sample encode the same CDR3. The chain recombines TRBV28 with TRBJ1-1, with a possible D match to TRBD1 (5 bases). This CDR3 comprises 14 residues. Germline CDR1 MDHEN, CDR2 SYDVKM. V lost 3 bases and J 4 bases, leaving 12 bases between the germline ends. The CDR3 DNA reads as TGTGCCAGCAGTTTTCGGGGGATCGGCACTGAAGCTTTCTTT. Translation: CASSFRGIGTEAFF.

The chain uses TRBV24-1 and TRBJ2-7, with 7 nucleotides matching TRBD2. The ends lost 4 bases at V and 6 bases at J; junction bases unmatched: 5. Germline-derived CDR1 and CDR2 are KGHDR and SFDVKD. The CDR3 has 13 residues. CDR3 region: CATSESGGIEQYF. Here the CDR3 DNA reads TGTGCCACCAGTGAATCGGGGGGTATCGAGCAGTACTTC.

This clone was seen more than once but under ten times. The V and J genes are TRBV2 and TRBJ1-1; D is ambiguous. V dropped 11 bases and J dropped 1 base, with 8 bases sitting between them. Germline CDR1 is SNHLY and CDR2 is FYNNEI. The CDR3 loop spans 11 amino acids. This CDR3 is CARDWNTEAFF. Written as DNA, the CDR3 is TGTGCCCGTGATTGGAACACTGAAGCTTTCTTT.

The V gene is TRBV28, the J gene TRBJ2-5; 9 bases match TRBD2. The CDR3 consists of 14 residues. The trim removed 7 bases at V and 2 bases at J, leaving 5 bases unmatched. Germline loops: CDR1 MDHEN, CDR2 SYDVKM. CDR3 in DNA: TGTGCCAGCACCCCCCTAGCGGGGCAAGAGACCCAGTACTTC. This encodes CASTPLAGQETQYF.

J is TRBJ1-4 and V is TRBV6-6; no firm D call. Germline V gives CDR1 MNHNY, CDR2 SVGAGI (reference sequence). This CDR3 spans 12 amino acids. The V end lost 8 bases, the J end lost 0 bases, and 4 bases lay between the germline ends. In nucleotides, the CDR3 is TGTGCCAGCGGGGCAACTAATGAAAAACTGTTTTTT. Residues: CASGATNEKLFF.

The V and J genes are TRBV5-1 and TRBJ2-1; 11 bases line up with TRBD2. This CDR3 contains 14 residues. V shed 6 bases, J shed 9 bases, and the junction held 8 bases outside the gene matches. Germline V gene data show CDR1 as SGHRS and CDR2 as YFSETQ. The CDR3, as DNA: TGCGCCAGCACCCCGACTAGCGGGAACGGTGAGCAGTTCTTC. Translating gives CASTPTSGNGEQFF.

This chain uses TRBV7-2 with TRBJ2-1; TRBD2 agrees at 8 bases. This CDR3 region has 16 residues. J gave up 7 bases and V 3 bases, and 11 bases lay outside the gene matches. Germline V lookup: CDR1 SGHTA, CDR2 FQGNSA. CDR3 DNA sequence: TGTGCCAGCAGCTTGGGGGCGGGAGGTCCGGGAAATGAGCAGTTCTTC. Its translation: CASSLGAGGPGNEQFF.

The V gene is TRBV12-3 or TRBV12-4, the J gene TRBJ1-2; D possibly corresponds to TRBD1 (5 bases). The CDR3 extends over 13 amino acids. Trimming left V 4 bases short and J 2 bases short, with 8 bases between. CDR3 sequence reads: CASSSTENYGYTF. The CDR3, as DNA: TGTGCCAGCAGTTCGACAGAGAACTATGGCTACACCTTC.

The chain combines TRBV6-2 or TRBV6-3 with TRBJ1-6; D ambiguous. Looked up from germline, CDR1 is MNHEY and CDR2 is SVGEGT. V lost 0 bases to trimming and J lost 14 bases, with 11 bases between them. There are 13 residues in the CDR3. The CDR3 DNA is TGTGCCAGCAGTTACTCGGCAGCCCTGGCCCTCCACTTT. This gives the protein CASSYSAALALHF.

The J gene is TRBJ2-1, the V gene TRBV3-1 (or the pseudogene TRBV3-2), with TRBD2 identical over 7 bases. After removal of 3 bases from V and 0 bases from J, the junction contained 14 bases not matched to a gene. This CDR3 contains 19 residues. Per germline, CDR1 LGHDT and CDR2 YNNKEL (reference sequence). As DNA, the CDR3 is TGTGCCAGCAGCCATGTGAGTCCTAGCGGATCGAGCTCCTACAATGAGCAGTTCTTC. Protein product: CASSHVSPSGSSSYNEQFF.

CDR3 DNA sequence: TGTGCCAGCAGCCTTGGGACTAGCGGGCCCCACGAGCAGTACTTC. Translation gives CASSLGTSGPHEQYF. The rearrangement links TRBV9 to TRBJ2-7, with 12 bases that match TRBD2. The junction had 7 bases not matched to a gene; V was cut back by 4 bases and J by 5 bases. The CDR3 runs to 15 residues. Germline assignment: CDR1 SGDLS and CDR2 YYNGEE.

The CDR3 protein is CASRYTGTGGYNEQFF. The CDR3, as DNA: TGTGCCAGCAGATATACCGGGACAGGGGGGTACAATGAGCAGTTCTTC. This chain links TRBV5-5 with TRBJ2-1; 11 bases are shared with TRBD1. CDR3 length: 16 amino acids. V dropped 5 bases and J dropped 4; count of bases not matched to a gene: 8. Germline-derived CDR1 and CDR2 are SGHKS and YYEKEE (reference sequence).